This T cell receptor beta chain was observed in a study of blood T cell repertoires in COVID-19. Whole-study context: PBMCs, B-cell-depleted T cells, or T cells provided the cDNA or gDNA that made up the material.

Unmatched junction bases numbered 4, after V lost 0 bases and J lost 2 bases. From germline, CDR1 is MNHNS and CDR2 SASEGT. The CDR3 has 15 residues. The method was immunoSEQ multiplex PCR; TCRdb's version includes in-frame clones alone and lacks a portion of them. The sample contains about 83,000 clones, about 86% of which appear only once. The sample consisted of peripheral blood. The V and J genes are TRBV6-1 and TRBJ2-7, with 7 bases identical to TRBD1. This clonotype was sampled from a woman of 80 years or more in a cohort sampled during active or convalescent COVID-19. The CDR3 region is CASSEAWTGAYEQYV. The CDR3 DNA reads TGTGCCAGCAGTGAAGCATGGACAGGAGCCTACGAGCAGTACGTC.